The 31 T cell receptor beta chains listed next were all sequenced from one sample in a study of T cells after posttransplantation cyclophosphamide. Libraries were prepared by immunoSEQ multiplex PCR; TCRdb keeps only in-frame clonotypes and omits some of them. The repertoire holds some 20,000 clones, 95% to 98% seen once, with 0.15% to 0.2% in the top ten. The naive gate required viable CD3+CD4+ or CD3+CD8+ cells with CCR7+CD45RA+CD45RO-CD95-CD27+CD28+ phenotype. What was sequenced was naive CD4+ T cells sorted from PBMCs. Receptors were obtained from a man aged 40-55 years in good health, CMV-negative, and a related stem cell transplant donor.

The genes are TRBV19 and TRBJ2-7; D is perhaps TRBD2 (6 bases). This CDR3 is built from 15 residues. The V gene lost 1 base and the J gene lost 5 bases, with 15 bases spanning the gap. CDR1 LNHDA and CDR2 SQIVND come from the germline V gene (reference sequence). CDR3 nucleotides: TGTGCCAGTAGTATAGTCCGTGGCGGGGAACACGAGCAGTACTTC. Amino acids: CASSIVRGGEHEQYF.

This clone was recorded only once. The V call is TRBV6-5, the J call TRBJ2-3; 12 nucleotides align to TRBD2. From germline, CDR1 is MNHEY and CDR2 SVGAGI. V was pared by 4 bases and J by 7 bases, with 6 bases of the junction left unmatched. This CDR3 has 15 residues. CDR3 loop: CASSSMTSGRNTQYF. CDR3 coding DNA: TGTGCCAGCAGTTCTATGACTAGCGGGAGAAATACGCAGTATTTT.

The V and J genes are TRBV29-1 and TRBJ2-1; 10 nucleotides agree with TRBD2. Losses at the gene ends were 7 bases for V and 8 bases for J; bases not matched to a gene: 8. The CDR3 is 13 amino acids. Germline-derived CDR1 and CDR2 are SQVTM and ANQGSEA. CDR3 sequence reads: CSAGASGSHEQFF. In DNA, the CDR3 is TGCAGCGCCGGGGCTAGCGGGAGCCATGAGCAGTTCTTC.

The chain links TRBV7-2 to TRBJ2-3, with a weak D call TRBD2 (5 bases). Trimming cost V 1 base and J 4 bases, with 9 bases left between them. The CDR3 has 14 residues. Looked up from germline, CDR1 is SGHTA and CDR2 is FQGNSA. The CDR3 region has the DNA TGTGCCAGCAGCTTAGATGGAGGTCCAGATACGCAGTATTTT. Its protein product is CASSLDGGPDTQYF.

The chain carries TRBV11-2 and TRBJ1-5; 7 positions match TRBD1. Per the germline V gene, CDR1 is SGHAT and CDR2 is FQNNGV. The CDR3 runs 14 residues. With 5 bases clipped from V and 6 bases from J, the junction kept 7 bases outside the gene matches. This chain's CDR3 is CASSPTGAGQPQHF. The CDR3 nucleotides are TGTGCCAGCAGCCCCACAGGGGCTGGTCAGCCCCAGCATTTT.

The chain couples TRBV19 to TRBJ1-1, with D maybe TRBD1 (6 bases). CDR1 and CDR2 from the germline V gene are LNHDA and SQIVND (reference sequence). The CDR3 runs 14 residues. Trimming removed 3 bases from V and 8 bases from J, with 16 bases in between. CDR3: CASSMGTGGPEAFF. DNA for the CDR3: TGTGCCAGTAGTATGGGAACGGGGGGGCCCGAAGCTTTCTTT.

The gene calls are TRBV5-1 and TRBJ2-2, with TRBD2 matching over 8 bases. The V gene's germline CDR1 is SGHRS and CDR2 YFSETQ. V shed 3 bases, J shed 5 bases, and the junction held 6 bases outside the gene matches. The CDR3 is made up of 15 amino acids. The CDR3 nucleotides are TGCGCCAGCAGCTATGCGGGGGGTCGAACCGGGGAGCTGTTTTTT. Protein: CASSYAGGRTGELFF.

The DNA for the CDR3 is TGCGCCAGCAGCTTGGCCCGTGGTACAGGGACGCAAGAGCAGTACTTC. This translates into CASSLARGTGTQEQYF. The rearrangement links TRBV5-1 to TRBJ2-7; D may be TRBD1 (6 bases). V was clipped by 0 bases and J by 7 bases, with 20 bases between them. CDR1 and CDR2 from the germline V gene are SGHRS and YFSETQ. This CDR3 has 16 amino acids.

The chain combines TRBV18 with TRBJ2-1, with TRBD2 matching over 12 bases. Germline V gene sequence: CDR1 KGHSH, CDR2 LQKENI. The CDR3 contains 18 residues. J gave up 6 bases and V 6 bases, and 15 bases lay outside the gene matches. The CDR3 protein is CASSTGLAGWISANEQFF. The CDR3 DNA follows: TGTGCCAGCTCGACGGGACTAGCGGGCTGGATTTCGGCCAATGAGCAGTTCTTC.

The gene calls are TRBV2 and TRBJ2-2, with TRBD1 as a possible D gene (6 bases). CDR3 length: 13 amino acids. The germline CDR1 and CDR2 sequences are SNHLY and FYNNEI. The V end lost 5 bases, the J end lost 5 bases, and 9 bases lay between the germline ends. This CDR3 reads CASSLGQTGELFF. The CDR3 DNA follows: TGTGCCAGCAGTCTAGGACAGACCGGGGAGCTGTTTTTT.

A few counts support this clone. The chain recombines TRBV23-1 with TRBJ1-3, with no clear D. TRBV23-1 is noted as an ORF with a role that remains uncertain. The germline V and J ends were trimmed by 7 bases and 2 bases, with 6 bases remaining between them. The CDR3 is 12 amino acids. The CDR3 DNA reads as TGCGCCAGCAAGACTGCTGGAAACACCATATATTTT. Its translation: CASKTAGNTIYF.

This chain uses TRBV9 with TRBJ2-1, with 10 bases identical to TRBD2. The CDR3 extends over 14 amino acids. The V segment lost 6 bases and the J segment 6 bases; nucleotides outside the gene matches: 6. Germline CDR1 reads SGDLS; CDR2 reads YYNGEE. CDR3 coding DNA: TGTGCCAGCAACCGACTAGCGGGCTCCAATGAGCAGTTCTTC. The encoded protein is CASNRLAGSNEQFF.

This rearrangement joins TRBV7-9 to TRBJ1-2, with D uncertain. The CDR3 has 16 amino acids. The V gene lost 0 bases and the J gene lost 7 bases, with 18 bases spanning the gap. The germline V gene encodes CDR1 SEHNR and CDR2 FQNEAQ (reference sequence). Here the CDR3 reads CASSLATGSGGFGYTF. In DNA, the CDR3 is TGTGCCAGCAGCTTAGCGACTGGGAGTGGAGGGTTTGGCTACACCTTC.

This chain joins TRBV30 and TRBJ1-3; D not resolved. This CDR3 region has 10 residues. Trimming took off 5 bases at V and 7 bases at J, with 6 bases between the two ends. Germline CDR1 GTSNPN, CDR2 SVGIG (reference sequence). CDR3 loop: CAWGRNTIYF. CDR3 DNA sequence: TGTGCCTGGGGGAGGAACACCATATATTTT.

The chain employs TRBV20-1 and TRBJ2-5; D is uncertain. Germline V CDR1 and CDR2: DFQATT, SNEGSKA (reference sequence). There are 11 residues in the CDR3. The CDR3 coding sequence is TGCAGCACCGCCTGGGCAGAGACCCAGTACTTC. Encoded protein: CSTAWAETQYF.

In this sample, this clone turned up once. The CDR3 reads CAMRGAGTYEQYF. The CDR3 region has the DNA TGTGCCATGAGAGGGGCGGGAACCTACGAGCAGTACTTC. V gene TRBV10-3 combines with J gene TRBJ2-7, with D perhaps matching TRBD2 (6 bases). The V end was cut by 9 bases, the J end by 2 bases, with 14 bases between. The CDR3 sequence is 13 residues long. CDR1 ENHRY and CDR2 SYGVKD come from the germline V gene.

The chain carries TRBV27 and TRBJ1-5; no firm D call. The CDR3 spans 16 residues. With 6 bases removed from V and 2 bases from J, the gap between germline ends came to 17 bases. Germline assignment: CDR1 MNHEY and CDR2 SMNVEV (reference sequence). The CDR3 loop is CASRLKPPSGNQPQHF. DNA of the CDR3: TGTGCCAGCAGACTCAAACCTCCAAGTGGCAATCAGCCCCAGCATTTT.

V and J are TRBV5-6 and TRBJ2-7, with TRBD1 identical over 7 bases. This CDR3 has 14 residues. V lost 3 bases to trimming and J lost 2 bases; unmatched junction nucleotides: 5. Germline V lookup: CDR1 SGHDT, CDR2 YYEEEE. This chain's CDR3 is CASSSLDRAYEQYF. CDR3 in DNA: TGTGCCAGCAGCTCTCTCGACAGGGCCTACGAGCAGTACTTC.

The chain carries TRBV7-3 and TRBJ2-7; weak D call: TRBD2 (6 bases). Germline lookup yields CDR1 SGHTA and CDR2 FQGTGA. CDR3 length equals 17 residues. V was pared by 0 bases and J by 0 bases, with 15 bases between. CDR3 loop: CASSLTLPGSSSYEQYF. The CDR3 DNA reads TGTGCCAGCAGCTTAACCCTCCCCGGGAGTTCCTCCTACGAGCAGTACTTC.

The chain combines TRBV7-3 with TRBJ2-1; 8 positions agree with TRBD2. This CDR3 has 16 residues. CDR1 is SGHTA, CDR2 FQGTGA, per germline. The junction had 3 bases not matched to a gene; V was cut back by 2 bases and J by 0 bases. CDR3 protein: CASSLASGSSYNEQFF. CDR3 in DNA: TGTGCCAGCAGCTTAGCCAGCGGGAGCTCCTACAATGAGCAGTTCTTC.

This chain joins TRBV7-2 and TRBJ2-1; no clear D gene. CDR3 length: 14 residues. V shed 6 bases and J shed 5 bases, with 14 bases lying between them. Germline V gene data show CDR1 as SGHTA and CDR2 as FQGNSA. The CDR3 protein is CASRRGSPNNEQFF. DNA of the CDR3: TGTGCCAGCAGACGCGGAAGTCCCAACAATGAGCAGTTCTTC.

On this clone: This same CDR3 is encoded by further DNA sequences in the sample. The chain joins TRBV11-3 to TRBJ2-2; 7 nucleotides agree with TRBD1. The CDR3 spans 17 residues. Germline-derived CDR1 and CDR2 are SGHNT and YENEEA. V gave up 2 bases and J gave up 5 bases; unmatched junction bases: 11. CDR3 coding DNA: TGTGCCAGCAGCTTAAGGGGGCAGGGAGCGGCTACCGGGGAGCTGTTTTTT. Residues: CASSLRGQGAATGELFF.

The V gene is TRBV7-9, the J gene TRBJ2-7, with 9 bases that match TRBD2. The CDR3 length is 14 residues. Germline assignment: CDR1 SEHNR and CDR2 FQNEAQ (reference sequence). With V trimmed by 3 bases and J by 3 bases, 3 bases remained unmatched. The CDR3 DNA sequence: TGTGCCAGCAGCTTTAGTAGCGGGAGCTACGAGCAGTACTTC. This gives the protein CASSFSSGSYEQYF.

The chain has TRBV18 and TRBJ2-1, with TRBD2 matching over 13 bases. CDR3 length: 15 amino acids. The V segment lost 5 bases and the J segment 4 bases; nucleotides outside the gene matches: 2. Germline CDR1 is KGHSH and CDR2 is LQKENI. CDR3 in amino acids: CASSSGLAGYNEQFF. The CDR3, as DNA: TGTGCCAGCTCATCGGGACTAGCGGGATACAATGAGCAGTTCTTC.

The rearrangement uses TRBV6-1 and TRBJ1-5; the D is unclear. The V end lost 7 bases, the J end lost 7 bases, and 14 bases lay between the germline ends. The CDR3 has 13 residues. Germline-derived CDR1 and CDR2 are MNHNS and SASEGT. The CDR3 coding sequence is TGTGCCAGCAACCCGGGTCTAGAGCAGCCCCAGCATTTT. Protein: CASNPGLEQPQHF.

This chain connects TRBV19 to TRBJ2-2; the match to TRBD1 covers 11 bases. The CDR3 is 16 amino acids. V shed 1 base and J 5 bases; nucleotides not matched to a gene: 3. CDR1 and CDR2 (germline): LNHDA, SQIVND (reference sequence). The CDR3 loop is CASSIGGQGATGELFF. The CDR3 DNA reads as TGTGCCAGTAGTATAGGCGGACAGGGGGCGACCGGGGAGCTGTTTTTT.

CDR3 sequence reads: CASSLASVSYNEQFF. The CDR3 DNA is TGCGCCAGCAGCTTGGCCAGCGTATCCTACAATGAGCAGTTCTTC. The chain carries TRBV5-1 and TRBJ2-1; D is unclear. Germline V gives CDR1 SGHRS, CDR2 YFSETQ. V lost 0 bases and J 1 base, leaving 8 bases between the germline ends. The CDR3 extends over 15 amino acids.

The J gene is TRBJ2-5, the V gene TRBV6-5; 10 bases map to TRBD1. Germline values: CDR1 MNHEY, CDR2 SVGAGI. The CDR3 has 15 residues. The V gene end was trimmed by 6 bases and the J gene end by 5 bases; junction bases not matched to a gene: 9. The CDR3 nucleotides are TGTGCCAGCAGGGACAGGGGGTCGGTTCGGGAGACCCAGTACTTC. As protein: CASRDRGSVRETQYF.

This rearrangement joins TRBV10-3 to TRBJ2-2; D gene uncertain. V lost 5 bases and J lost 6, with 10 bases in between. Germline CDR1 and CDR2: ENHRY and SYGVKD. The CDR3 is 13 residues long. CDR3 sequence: CAISPQAPGELFF. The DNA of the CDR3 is TGTGCCATCAGTCCCCAGGCCCCCGGGGAGCTGTTTTTT.

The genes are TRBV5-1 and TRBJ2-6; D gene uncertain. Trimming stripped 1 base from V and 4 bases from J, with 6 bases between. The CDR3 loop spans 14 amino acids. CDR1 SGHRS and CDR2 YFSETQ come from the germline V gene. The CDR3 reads CASSLLSGANVLTF. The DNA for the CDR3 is TGCGCCAGCAGCTTGCTTTCCGGGGCCAACGTCCTGACTTTC.

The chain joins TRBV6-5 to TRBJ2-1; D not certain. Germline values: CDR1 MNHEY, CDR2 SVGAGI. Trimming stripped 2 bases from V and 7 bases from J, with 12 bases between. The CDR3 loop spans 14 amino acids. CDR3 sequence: CASSYGAGRNEQFF. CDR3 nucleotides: TGTGCCAGCAGTTACGGCGCAGGTAGAAATGAGCAGTTCTTC.